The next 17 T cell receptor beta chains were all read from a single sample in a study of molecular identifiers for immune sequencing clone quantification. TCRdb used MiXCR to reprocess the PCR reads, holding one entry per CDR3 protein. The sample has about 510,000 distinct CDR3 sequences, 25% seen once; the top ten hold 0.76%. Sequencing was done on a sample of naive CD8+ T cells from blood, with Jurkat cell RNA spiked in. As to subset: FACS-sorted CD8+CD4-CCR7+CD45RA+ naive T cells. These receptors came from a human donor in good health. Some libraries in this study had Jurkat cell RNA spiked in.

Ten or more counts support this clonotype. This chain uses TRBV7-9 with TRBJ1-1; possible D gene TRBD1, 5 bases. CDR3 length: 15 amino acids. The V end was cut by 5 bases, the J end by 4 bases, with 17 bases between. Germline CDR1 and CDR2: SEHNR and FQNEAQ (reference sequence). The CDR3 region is CASSHAQGGGTEAFF. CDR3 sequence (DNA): TGTGCCAGCAGCCACGCCCAGGGCGGTGGCACTGAAGCTTTCTTT.

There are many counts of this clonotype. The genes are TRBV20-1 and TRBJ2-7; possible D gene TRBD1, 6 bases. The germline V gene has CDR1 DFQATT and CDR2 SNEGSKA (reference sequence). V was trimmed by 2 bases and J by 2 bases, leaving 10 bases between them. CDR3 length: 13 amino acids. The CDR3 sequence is CSARQGTTYEQYF. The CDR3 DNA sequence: TGCAGTGCTAGACAAGGGACAACCTACGAGCAGTACTTC.

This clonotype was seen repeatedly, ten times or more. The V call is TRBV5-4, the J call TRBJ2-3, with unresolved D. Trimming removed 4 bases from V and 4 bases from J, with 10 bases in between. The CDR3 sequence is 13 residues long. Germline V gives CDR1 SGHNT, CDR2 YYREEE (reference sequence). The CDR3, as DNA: TGTGCCAGCAGCCAACGGACCCCAGATACGCAGTATTTT. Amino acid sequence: CASSQRTPDTQYF.

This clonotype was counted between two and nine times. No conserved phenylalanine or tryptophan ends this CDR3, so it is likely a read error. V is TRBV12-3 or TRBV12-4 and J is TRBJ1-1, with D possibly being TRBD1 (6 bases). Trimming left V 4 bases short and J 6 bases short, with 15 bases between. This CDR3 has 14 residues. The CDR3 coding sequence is TGTGCCAGCAGTTACAGGGAAACAGGCGCTGAAGCTTTCTTA. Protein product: CASSYRETGAEAFL.

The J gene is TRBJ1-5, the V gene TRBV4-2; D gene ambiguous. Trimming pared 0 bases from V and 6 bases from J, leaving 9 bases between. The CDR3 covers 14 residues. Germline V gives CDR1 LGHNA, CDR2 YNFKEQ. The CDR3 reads CASSQDRSAQPQHF. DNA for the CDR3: TGTGCCAGCAGCCAAGACAGGTCTGCTCAGCCCCAGCATTTT.

The CDR3 reads CASSEGLAGPPSYEQYF. In nucleotides, the CDR3 is TGTGCCAGCAGCGAGGGACTAGCGGGGCCCCCTTCCTACGAGCAGTACTTC. This rearrangement joins TRBV13 to TRBJ2-7, with 13 bases that match TRBD2. The CDR3 runs to 17 residues. Germline V CDR1 and CDR2: PRHDT, FYEKMQ (reference sequence). The V segment lost 5 bases and the J segment 1 base; nucleotides outside the gene matches: 8.

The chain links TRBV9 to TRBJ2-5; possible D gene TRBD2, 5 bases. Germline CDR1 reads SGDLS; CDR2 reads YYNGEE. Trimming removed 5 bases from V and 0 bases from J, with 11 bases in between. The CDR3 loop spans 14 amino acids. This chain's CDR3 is CASSYEGYQETQYF. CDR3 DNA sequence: TGTGCCAGCAGTTACGAGGGATACCAAGAGACCCAGTACTTC.

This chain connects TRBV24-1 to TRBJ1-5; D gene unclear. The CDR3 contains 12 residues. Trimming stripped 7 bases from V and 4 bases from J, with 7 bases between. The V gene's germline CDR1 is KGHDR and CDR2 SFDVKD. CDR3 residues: CATSQQNQPQHF. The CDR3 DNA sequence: TGTGCCACCAGCCAACAGAATCAGCCCCAGCATTTT.

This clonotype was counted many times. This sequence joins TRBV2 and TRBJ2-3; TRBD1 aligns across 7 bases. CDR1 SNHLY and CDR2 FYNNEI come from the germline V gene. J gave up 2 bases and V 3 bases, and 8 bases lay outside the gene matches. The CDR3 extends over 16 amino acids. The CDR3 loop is CASSESRGIFTDTQYF. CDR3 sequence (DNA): TGTGCCAGCAGTGAGTCCAGGGGGATTTTCACAGATACGCAGTATTTT. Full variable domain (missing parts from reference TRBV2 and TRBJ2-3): EPEVTQTPSHQVTQMGQEVILRCVPISNHLYFYWYRQILGQKVEFLVSFYNNEISEKSEIFDDQFSVERPDGSNFTLKIRSTKLEDSAMYFCASSESRGIFTDTQYFGPGTRLTVL.

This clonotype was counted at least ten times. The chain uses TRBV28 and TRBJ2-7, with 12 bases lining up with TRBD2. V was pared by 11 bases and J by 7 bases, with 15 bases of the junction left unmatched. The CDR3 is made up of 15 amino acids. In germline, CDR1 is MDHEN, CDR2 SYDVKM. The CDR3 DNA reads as TGTGCCTCCCTCCCGATAGGACTAGCGGGATGGGAGCAGTACTTC. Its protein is CASLPIGLAGWEQYF.

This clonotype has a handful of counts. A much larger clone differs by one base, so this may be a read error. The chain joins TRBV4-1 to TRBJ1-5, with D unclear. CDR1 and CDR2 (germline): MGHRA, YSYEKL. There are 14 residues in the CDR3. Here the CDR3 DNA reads TGCGCCAGCAGCCCCGCTAATAGCAATCGGCCCCAGCATTTT. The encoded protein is CASSPANSNRPQHF.

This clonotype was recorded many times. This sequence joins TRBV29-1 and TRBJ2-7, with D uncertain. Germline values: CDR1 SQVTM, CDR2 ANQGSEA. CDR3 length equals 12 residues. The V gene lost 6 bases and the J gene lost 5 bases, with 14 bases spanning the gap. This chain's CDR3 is CSVVPVGNEQYF. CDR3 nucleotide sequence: TGCAGCGTCGTCCCTGTGGGGAACGAGCAGTACTTC.

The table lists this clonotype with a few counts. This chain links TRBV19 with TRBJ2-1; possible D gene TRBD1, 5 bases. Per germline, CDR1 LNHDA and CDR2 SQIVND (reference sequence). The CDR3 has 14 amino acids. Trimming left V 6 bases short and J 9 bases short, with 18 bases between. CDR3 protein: CASRERGLHTEQFF. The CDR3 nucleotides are TGTGCCAGTAGGGAAAGGGGCCTTCATACTGAGCAGTTCTTC.

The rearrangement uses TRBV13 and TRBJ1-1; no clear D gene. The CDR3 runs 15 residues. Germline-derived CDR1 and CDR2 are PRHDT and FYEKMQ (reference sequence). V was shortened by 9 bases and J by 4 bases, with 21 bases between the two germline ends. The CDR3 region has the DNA TGTGCCAGTTCCCGCGGTGGCGGTGGAGGCACTGAAGCTTTCTTT. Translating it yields CASSRGGGGGTEAFF. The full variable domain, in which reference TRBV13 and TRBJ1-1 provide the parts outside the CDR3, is AAGVIQSPRHLIKEKRETATLKCYPIPRHDTVYWYQQGPGQDPQFLISFYEKMQSDKGSIPDRFSAQQFSDYHSELNMSSLELGDSALYFCASSRGGGGGTEAFFGQGTRLTVV.

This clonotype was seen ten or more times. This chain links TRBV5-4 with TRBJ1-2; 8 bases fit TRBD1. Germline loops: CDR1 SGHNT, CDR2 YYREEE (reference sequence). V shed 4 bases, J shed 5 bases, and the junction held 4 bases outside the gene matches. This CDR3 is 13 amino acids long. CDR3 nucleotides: TGTGCCAGCAGCCCCAGGGGGCGTTATGGCTACACCTTC. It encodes CASSPRGRYGYTF.

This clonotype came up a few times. As DNA, the CDR3 is TGTGCCAGCAGTGAATACTGGACAGGGGAACCCACAACTAATGAAAAACTGTTTTTT. The encoded protein is CASSEYWTGEPTTNEKLFF. This chain connects TRBV25-1 to TRBJ1-4; 9 bases map to TRBD1. The junction had 8 bases not matched to a gene; V was cut back by 0 bases and J by 0 bases. In germline, CDR1 is MGHDK, CDR2 SYGVNS. This CDR3 is 19 amino acids long.

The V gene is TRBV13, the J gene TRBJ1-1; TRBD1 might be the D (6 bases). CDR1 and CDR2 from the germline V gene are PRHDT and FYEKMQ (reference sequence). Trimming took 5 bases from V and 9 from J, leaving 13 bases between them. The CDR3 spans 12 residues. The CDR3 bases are TGTGCCAGCAGCCCCCAGACAGGAAAAGCTTTCTTT. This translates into CASSPQTGKAFF.